Below, one T cell receptor (beta chain) is given with its context. Some clones are missing from TCRdb's copy, which holds only in-frame ones; the method was immunoSEQ multiplex PCR. The table lists under 200,000 clones, 82% of them singletons. The data originate from a study of blood T cell repertoires in COVID-19. Overall study: Acute and convalescent COVID-19 specimens originated in the United States, Italy and Spain.

This CDR3 region has 16 residues. Germline loops: CDR1 SGHDT, CDR2 YYEEEE. V was cut by 0 bases and J by 3 bases, with 13 bases left in between. The sequenced sample consisted of peripheral blood. The chain uses TRBV5-6 and TRBJ1-5; D might be TRBD1 (5 bases). The sequence was collected from an older woman with COVID-19, enrolled during active disease. For the CDR3, the DNA is TGTGCCAGCAGCTTGGCCTTTTCGGGGGACAATCAGCCCCAGCATTTT. The encoded protein is CASSLAFSGDNQPQHF.